This TCR beta chain emerged from a study of blood T cell repertoires in COVID-19. Study-level information: Samples of COVID-19 (acute and convalescent) were obtained from the United States, Italy and Spain.

Profiling relied on immunoSEQ multiplex PCR, and the TCRdb table lists in-frame clones only, not all of them. Here the sample spans 300,000 to 350,000 clones, 70% to 90% being singletons. The study drew participants aged about 18 to 89 years from under 30 US areas. V shed 0 bases and J shed 0 bases, with 11 bases lying between them. The CDR3 consists of 16 residues. Germline CDR1 reads SGHDT; CDR2 reads YYEEEE. The receptor's source is a woman between 40 and 50 years old with acute COVID-19. This rearrangement joins TRBV5-6 to TRBJ2-3; D is possibly TRBD2 (6 bases). Sample: PBMCs or T cells enriched from blood (not recorded which). In DNA form, the CDR3 reads TGTGCCAGCAGCTTGGACCGGGACTTGAGCACAGATACGCAGTATTTT. Its protein product is CASSLDRDLSTDTQYF.